This TCR beta chain is from a study of cytomegalovirus exposure and HLA in healthy donors. Study observations and caveats: With DRB1 most and HLA-C fewest, TCR association rates differed between HLA loci in a later analysis. Per published reports, the classifier diagnosed cytomegalovirus status with high specificity and sensitivity. A later analysis linked a missense DCLRE1C variant to TCR beta V- and J-gene trimming.

Primers for the PCR totalled 60 Vbeta and 13 Jbeta. The table came from immunoSEQ multiplex PCR; TCRdb's copy has only in-frame clones and leaves some out. Of around 150,000 clones listed, 75% to 85% are singletons. Germline CDR1 reads SNHLY; CDR2 reads FYNNEI. V was pared by 6 bases and J by 6 bases, with 8 bases of the junction left unmatched. There are 14 residues in the CDR3. Those who donated were healthy bone marrow donors. Turning to this clone: Its antigen is unidentified.

This sequence was found in a female donor in good health and CMV-seropositive. What was sequenced was PBMCs. V gene TRBV2 combines with J gene TRBJ1-5, with 7 bases lining up with TRBD1. The CDR3 bases are TGTGCCAGCAGCCCTACAGGGGTGGGTCAGCCCCAGCATTTT. Amino acid sequence: CASSPTGVGQPQHF.